These T cell receptor beta chains were read from a single sample in a study of blood T cells in healthy people across ages. TCRdb reprocessed the 5' RACE reads with MiXCR, giving one entry per CDR3 protein. The table lists hundreds of thousands of distinct CDR3 sequences, roughly 26% of them singletons. The sample comprised blood. These receptors were collected from a woman over 75 in good health. Both conserved end residues are part of each CDR3. Expanded clones are given a class, and other clones once, few, many or no size at all.

TRBV3-1 | . | CASSQVNSGTAAFF
TRBV7-6 | many | CASSLARRTGGGDTQYF
TRBV7-6 | . | CTSSPVMGNNSPLHF
TRBV6-5 | many | CASNPPGLYSYNEQFF
TRBV7-3 | . | CASSLGPTASDTQYF
TRBV2 | few | CASVTGLGYEQYF
TRBV7-3 | . | CASRWTSGSKEQFF
TRBV10-1 | few | CASSVETGGGATDTQYF
TRBV25-1 | many | CASSETGALYEQYF
TRBV12-3/TRBV12-4 | few | CASSWVGEPPFVEAFF
TRBV29-1 | . | CSVVKTGDEKLFF
TRBV27 | many | CASSLGQASDIQYF
TRBV5-5 | . | CASSLEGQGKSNQPQHF
TRBV20-1 | many | CSPTTAGTGHQPQHF
TRBV10-3 | . | CAISERGGGSDEQYF
TRBV7-2 | many | CASSGGLQGAIGNNEQFF
TRBV10-2 | few | CASNNRGLSNQPQHF
TRBV7-8 | . | CASSSGTWRETQYF
TRBV15 | . | CATSRAPSGRRGNEQFF
TRBV20-1 | few | CSASSGGSGGTGELFF
TRBV27 | many | CASSFLGTANYGYTF
TRBV6-5 | . | CASSYTGLRSTGELFF
TRBV4-2 | many | CASSQGLAGGQKTQYF
TRBV27 | . | CASSPLGQRGTNTGELFF
TRBV6-1 | few | CASSEYSGGRAQYF
TRBV10-1 | . | CASSHAQDTRYF